What follows are 19 T cell receptor beta chains derived from one specimen sequenced in a study of blood T cells in healthy people across ages (dated by TCRdb to the mid-2010s). To prepare the library, 5' RACE was applied. Sequencing instrument: Illumina HiSeq 2500. The second PCR ran for about 7 to 11 cycles and used a J-beta primer mix along with a sample-barcoded 5' primer. The public reads were run again by TCRdb, first through fastp at Q25 and then through MiXCR, and only productive beta chains were kept. Each record represents a unique CDR3 protein, reported with the most common genes and DNA among its rows. Across this sample there are over a million distinct CDR3 sequences, with about 45% seen only once. More than 4% of the sample rests with the top ten. Material for sequencing was blood. The receptor source for this set is a woman under 30 in good health.

In this sample, this clonotype turned up once. This rearrangement joins TRBV5-1 to TRBJ1-6, with TRBD1 matching over 7 bases. Losses at the gene ends were 4 bases for V and 9 bases for J; bases not matched to a gene: 7. The V gene's germline CDR1 is SGHRS and CDR2 YFSETQ. The CDR3 sequence is 14 residues long. The CDR3 DNA sequence: TGCGCCAGCAGCAAAGACAGGGAGGTTTCACCCCTCCACTTT. Translation gives CASSKDREVSPLHF.

The chain combines TRBV12-3 or TRBV12-4 with TRBJ2-3, with a possible D match to TRBD1 (6 bases). CDR3 length: 14 amino acids. Trimming pared 5 bases from V and 13 bases from J, leaving 22 bases between. In nucleotides, the CDR3 is TGTGCCAGCAGTCCTTGGACAGAGGCAGATGCGGAGTATTTT. Its protein is CASSPWTEADAEYF.

This rearrangement joins TRBV6-1 to TRBJ1-2; 8 nucleotides align to TRBD1. V lost 4 bases to trimming and J lost 5 bases; unmatched junction nucleotides: 6. Germline V CDR1 and CDR2: MNHNS, SASEGT. This CDR3 spans 14 amino acids. The CDR3 DNA reads TGTGCCAGCAGTGGTAGTGGGACAGGATATGGCTACACCTTC. This sequence encodes CASSGSGTGYGYTF.

This clonotype has only a few counts. V usage is TRBV20-1 and J usage is TRBJ2-1, with a tentative D call TRBD2 (6 bases). The germline V gene encodes CDR1 DFQATT and CDR2 SNEGSKA (reference sequence). The CDR3 loop spans 16 amino acids. V was cut by 3 bases and J by 3 bases, with 18 bases left in between. The CDR3 DNA reads as TGCAGTGCTAGCCCCAGTTTGCGGGGCCTCTACAATGAGCAGTTCTTC. Translation: CSASPSLRGLYNEQFF.

The chain uses TRBV24-1 and TRBJ2-3; 12 bases agree with TRBD2. Germline lookup yields CDR1 KGHDR and CDR2 SFDVKD. This CDR3 spans 21 amino acids. V was pared by 3 bases and J by 2 bases, with 17 bases of the junction left unmatched. In nucleotides, the CDR3 is TGTGCCACCAGTGATCCTCAGGCCCTAGCGGGAGGGCCCGCTTTCACAGATACGCAGTATTTT. Translation gives CATSDPQALAGGPAFTDTQYF.

As regards this clonotype: A much larger clone differs from this one at a single base, so this may be a read error. The V gene is TRBV19, the J gene TRBJ2-3; 7 bases match TRBD1. CDR1 is LNHDA and CDR2 is SQIVND in the germline V gene (reference sequence). The CDR3 is 15 amino acids. CDR3 DNA: TGTGCCAGTAGTATCAGGGACAGAAGCACAGATGCGCAGTATTTT. This gives the protein CASSIRDRSTDAQYF.

The V call is TRBV7-9, the J call TRBJ1-2; D is ambiguous. Germline V gene sequence: CDR1 SEHNR, CDR2 FQNEAQ (reference sequence). The V end was cut by 5 bases, the J end by 4 bases, with 8 bases between. The CDR3 spans 12 residues. DNA of the CDR3: TGTGCCAGCAGCGGTCAGATCTATGGCTACACCTTC. This codes for CASSGQIYGYTF.

The chain links TRBV10-3 to TRBJ1-2, with D possibly matching TRBD1 (6 bases). V was pared by 3 bases and J by 4 bases, with 21 bases between. This CDR3 is 17 amino acids long. CDR1 ENHRY and CDR2 SYGVKD come from the germline V gene. CDR3 protein: CAISENPTIQGAYGYTF. The CDR3 coding sequence is TGTGCCATCAGTGAAAACCCGACCATACAGGGCGCCTATGGCTACACCTTC.

The chain links TRBV9 to TRBJ1-6; possible D gene TRBD1, 5 bases. The V gene's germline CDR1 is SGDLS and CDR2 YYNGEE. The CDR3 loop spans 16 amino acids. Trimming took 0 bases from V and 6 from J, leaving 13 bases between them. The CDR3 reads CASSVGGSSVNSPLHF. DNA of the CDR3: TGTGCCAGCAGCGTAGGGGGGAGCTCGGTTAATTCACCCCTCCACTTT.

The gene calls are TRBV12-3 or TRBV12-4 and TRBJ1-2; D is perhaps TRBD1 (5 bases). The CDR3 is made up of 13 amino acids. Deletions cut 0 bases from V and 7 bases from J, with 9 bases between. DNA of the CDR3: TGTGCCAGCAGTTTAGCGCAGGGTGGTGGCTACACCTTC. This gives the protein CASSLAQGGGYTF.

The chain combines TRBV20-1 with TRBJ2-7, with D possibly matching TRBD2 (6 bases). Trimming took 5 bases from V and 2 from J, leaving 16 bases between them. CDR3 length equals 14 residues. Looked up from germline, CDR1 is DFQATT and CDR2 is SNEGSKA (reference sequence). The CDR3 is CSARRVEFAYEQYF. The CDR3 DNA reads as TGCAGTGCTCGGAGGGTTGAGTTCGCCTACGAGCAGTACTTC.

The gene calls are TRBV18 and TRBJ2-3; TRBD1 agrees at 8 bases. The CDR3 consists of 13 residues. Germline V CDR1 and CDR2: KGHSH, LQKENI. V trimming: 5 bases; J trimming: 4 bases; junction bases outside the gene matches: 2. The CDR3 loop reads CASSTTGADTQYF. CDR3 bases: TGTGCCAGCTCAACGACAGGGGCAGATACGCAGTATTTT.

The chain couples TRBV20-1 to TRBJ2-1; no firm D call. Looked up from germline, CDR1 is DFQATT and CDR2 is SNEGSKA (reference sequence). This CDR3 has 14 amino acids. V was trimmed by 2 bases and J by 4 bases, leaving 12 bases between them. CDR3 loop: CSARYGAPYNEQFF. CDR3 nucleotide sequence: TGCAGTGCTAGATATGGAGCGCCATACAATGAGCAGTTCTTC.

V gene TRBV27 combines with J gene TRBJ2-7; possible D gene TRBD1, 6 bases. Trimming left V 4 bases short and J 2 bases short, with 12 bases between. The germline V gene encodes CDR1 MNHEY and CDR2 SMNVEV (reference sequence). This CDR3 spans 14 amino acids. The CDR3 DNA reads TGTGCCAGCAGTTGGACAGTTGGCCCCTACGAGCAGTACTTC. Its translation is CASSWTVGPYEQYF.

The chain has TRBV2 and TRBJ2-3; unclear D gene. Germline V CDR1 and CDR2: SNHLY, FYNNEI. Trimming cost V 3 bases and J 0 bases, with 7 bases left between them. The CDR3 is 14 amino acids. CDR3 sequence (DNA): TGTGCCAGCAGTGATATTGCTAGCACAGATACGCAGTATTTT. It translates to CASSDIASTDTQYF.

V usage is TRBV20-1 and J usage is TRBJ2-1, with TRBD1 identical over 7 bases. The CDR3 is 15 amino acids. Unmatched junction bases numbered 8, after V lost 2 bases and J lost 4 bases. Germline CDR1 DFQATT, CDR2 SNEGSKA (reference sequence). CDR3: CSARLPSTGYNEQFF. CDR3 coding DNA: TGCAGTGCTAGACTCCCATCGACAGGGTACAATGAGCAGTTCTTC.

Notes on this clonotype: The junction differs from germline at one of its ends, possibly a read error. CDR3 loop: CVSSLRDRSYEQYF. In nucleotides, the CDR3 is TGTGTCAGCAGCTTACGGGACCGCTCCTACGAGCAGTACTTC. The V and J genes are TRBV7-9 and TRBJ2-7; the D call may be TRBD1 or TRBD2 (5 bases each). The CDR3 covers 14 residues. Germline lookup yields CDR1 SEHNR and CDR2 FQNEAQ (reference sequence).

This chain connects TRBV3-1 to TRBJ2-2, with D perhaps matching TRBD1 (7 bases). Trimming pared 6 bases from V and 5 bases from J, leaving 19 bases between. The CDR3 spans 16 residues. Germline CDR1 reads LGHDT; CDR2 reads YNNKEL (reference sequence). The CDR3 region has the DNA TGTGCCAGCAGACAGGCGGGACAGAGAGAAACCGGGGAGCTGTTTTTT. Translating gives CASRQAGQRETGELFF. The whole variable domain, filled in from reference TRBV3-1 and TRBJ2-2, reads DTAVSQTPKYLVTQMGNDKSIKCEQNLGHDTMYWYKQDSKKFLKIMFSYNNKELIINETVPNRFSPKSPDKAHLNLHINSLELGDSAVYFCASRQAGQRETGELFFGEGSRLTVL.

The chain's CDR3 is CASSPSGLGKLFF. In DNA, the CDR3 is TGTGCCAGCAGCCCAAGCGGACTGGGAAAACTGTTTTTT. V gene TRBV11-2 combines with J gene TRBJ1-4, with D unresolved. The germline V gene has CDR1 SGHAT and CDR2 FQNNGV. This CDR3 comprises 13 residues. V lost 5 bases, J lost 10 bases, and 14 bases lay in between.